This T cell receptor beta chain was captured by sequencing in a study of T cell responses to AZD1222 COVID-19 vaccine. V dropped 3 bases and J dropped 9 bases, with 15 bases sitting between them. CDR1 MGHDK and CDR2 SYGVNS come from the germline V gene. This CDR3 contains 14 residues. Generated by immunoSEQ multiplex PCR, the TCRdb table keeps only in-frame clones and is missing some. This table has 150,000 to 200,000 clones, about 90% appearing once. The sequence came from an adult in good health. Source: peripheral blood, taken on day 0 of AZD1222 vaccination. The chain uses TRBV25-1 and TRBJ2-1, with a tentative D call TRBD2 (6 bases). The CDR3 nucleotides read TGTGCCAGCAGTGACAATCTAGCGAGGGGTGAGCAGTTCTTC. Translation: CASSDNLARGEQFF. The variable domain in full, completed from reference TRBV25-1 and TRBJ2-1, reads EADIYQTPRYLVIGTGKKITLECSQTMGHDKMYWYQQDPGMELHLIHYSYGVNSTEKGDLSSESTVSRIRTEHFPLTLESARPSHTSQYLCASSDNLARGEQFFGPGTRLTVL.